Listed below are T cell receptor beta chains from one sample, sequenced in a study of Graves' ophthalmopathy and Graves' hyperthyroidism. TCRdb independently ran MiXCR on the multiplex PCR reads; one entry per CDR3 protein. This sample has about 500,000 distinct CDR3 sequences, with approximately 37% found just once. The specimen sequenced was peripheral blood or thyroid tissue (not recorded which). These receptors originate from an adult man with Graves' hyperthyroidism. CDR3s include the opening cysteine and the closing phenylalanine or tryptophan. Fields, in order: V gene, J gene, CDR3 protein.

v_gene: TRBV2
j_gene: TRBJ2-5
CDR3aa: CATGPRLAEETQYF

v_gene: TRBV9
j_gene: TRBJ1-2
CDR3aa: CASSVGYSYYGYTF

v_gene: TRBV7-2
j_gene: TRBJ2-7
CDR3aa: CASSFRSSDRATYEQYF

v_gene: TRBV29-1
j_gene: TRBJ1-5
CDR3aa: CSVRKDRGNNQPQHF

v_gene: TRBV20-1
j_gene: TRBJ2-5
CDR3aa: CSAPVGRETQYF

v_gene: TRBV7-9
j_gene: TRBJ1-1
CDR3aa: CASSLAGVTEAFF

v_gene: TRBV30
j_gene: TRBJ2-5
CDR3aa: CAWVQTQGLEATQYF

v_gene: TRBV4-1
j_gene: TRBJ1-1
CDR3aa: CASTGGWGNTEAFF

v_gene: TRBV9
j_gene: TRBJ2-5
CDR3aa: CASSVAAGTQETQYF

v_gene: TRBV13
j_gene: TRBJ2-7
CDR3aa: CASSLGTSDSYEQYF

v_gene: TRBV29-1
j_gene: TRBJ2-1
CDR3aa: CSVEGLEDPWNEQFF

v_gene: TRBV9
j_gene: TRBJ2-3
CDR3aa: CASSVAGLTDTQYF

v_gene: TRBV12-3/TRBV12-4
j_gene: TRBJ1-5
CDR3aa: CASSFNANQPQHF

v_gene: TRBV7-9
j_gene: TRBJ2-5
CDR3aa: CATSRVQAETQYF

v_gene: TRBV6-5
j_gene: TRBJ1-3
CDR3aa: CAIHRLAGLSGNTIYF

v_gene: TRBV20-1
j_gene: TRBJ1-1
CDR3aa: CSTSRPTVPNTEAFF

v_gene: TRBV7-6
j_gene: TRBJ1-6
CDR3aa: CASSLGVGQGRSPLHF

v_gene: TRBV16
j_gene: TRBJ2-5
CDR3aa: CASSHLRDRGWRETQYF

v_gene: TRBV5-1
j_gene: TRBJ1-4
CDR3aa: CASSAGGGNEKLFF

v_gene: TRBV29-1
j_gene: TRBJ1-1
CDR3aa: CSGGAWKETEAFF

v_gene: TRBV29-1
j_gene: TRBJ2-5
CDR3aa: CSVDDRNYPQETQYF

v_gene: TRBV4-1
j_gene: TRBJ1-4
CDR3aa: CASSQDLGSATNEKLFF

v_gene: TRBV6-6
j_gene: TRBJ1-4
CDR3aa: CASSGGQANEKLLF